The 29 T cell receptor beta chains listed next were all sequenced from one sample in a study of blood T cell repertoires in COVID-19. Some clones are missing from TCRdb's copy, which holds only in-frame ones; the method was immunoSEQ multiplex PCR. Seen here are approximately 530,000 clones, roughly nine tenths observed once, and the top ten hold roughly 8%. The sample comprised peripheral blood. Receptors were obtained from a woman aged 45-65 years with COVID-19, enrolled during active disease.

This sequence joins TRBV19 and TRBJ2-7; 8 positions agree with TRBD1. CDR3 length equals 15 residues. After removal of 2 bases from V and 4 bases from J, the junction contained 7 bases not matched to a gene. The V gene's germline CDR1 is LNHDA and CDR2 SQIVND (reference sequence). The CDR3 protein is CASSITTGARYEQYF. Written as DNA, the CDR3 is TGTGCCAGTAGTATAACGACAGGGGCCCGATACGAGCAGTACTTC.

The V gene is TRBV29-1, the J gene TRBJ1-2, with 9 bases fitting TRBD1. Germline CDR1 SQVTM, CDR2 ANQGSEA. V lost 6 bases to trimming and J lost 7 bases; unmatched junction nucleotides: 3. The CDR3 runs to 11 residues. In DNA form, the CDR3 reads TGCAGCGTGGGGACAGGGCCTGGCTACACCTTC. This encodes CSVGTGPGYTF. Full variable domain (missing parts from reference TRBV29-1 and TRBJ1-2): SAVISQKPSRDICQRGTSLTIQCQVDSQVTMMFWYRQQPGQSLTLIATANQGSEATYESGFVIDKFPISRPNLTFSTLTVSNMSPEDSSIYLCSVGTGPGYTFGSGTRLTVV.

The chain is built from TRBV7-2 and TRBJ2-2, with D tentatively TRBD2 (6 bases). There are 16 residues in the CDR3. Germline V gene data show CDR1 as SGHTA and CDR2 as FQGNSA. The V end lost 0 bases, the J end lost 8 bases, and 16 bases lay between the germline ends. The CDR3 DNA reads TGTGCCAGCAGCTTAGCGGCGGGAACAGTCCAGGGGGAGCTGTTTTTT. It encodes CASSLAAGTVQGELFF.

J is TRBJ2-7 and V is TRBV28; the D is unclear. Germline V gives CDR1 MDHEN, CDR2 SYDVKM. This CDR3 is built from 15 residues. V lost 3 bases to trimming and J lost 1 base, with 13 bases between them. CDR3 residues: CASSLGPPASYEQYF. CDR3 sequence (DNA): TGTGCCAGCAGTTTGGGTCCTCCAGCGTCCTACGAGCAGTACTTC.

This sequence joins TRBV6-1 and TRBJ2-1; 7 bases are a match to TRBD2. The CDR3 is 15 residues long. From germline, CDR1 is MNHNS and CDR2 SASEGT. The junction had 7 bases not matched to a gene; V was cut back by 3 bases and J by 5 bases. CDR3 sequence: CASSDGGLVNNEQFF. CDR3 DNA sequence: TGTGCCAGCAGTGATGGAGGACTAGTTAACAATGAGCAGTTCTTC.

The chain employs TRBV5-1 and TRBJ1-1; TRBD1 is a possible D gene (6 bases). Germline CDR1 reads SGHRS; CDR2 reads YFSETQ. With 0 bases removed from V and 11 bases from J, the gap between germline ends came to 20 bases. This CDR3 contains 15 residues. The CDR3 DNA is TGCGCCAGCAGCTTGGGAGGGGGTGAAGCCTCGTGGGCTTTCTTT. This gives the protein CASSLGGGEASWAFF.

The chain is built from TRBV4-1 and TRBJ1-2, with D unresolved. V was cut by 0 bases and J by 4 bases, with 12 bases left in between. CDR1 and CDR2 from the germline V gene are MGHRA and YSYEKL. The CDR3 runs 15 residues. CDR3 nucleotide sequence: TGCGCCAGCAGCCAAGACTCCTCTCGCGGCTATGGCTACACCTTC. Protein: CASSQDSSRGYGYTF.

The rearrangement links TRBV7-3 to TRBJ2-2; D remains ambiguous. Germline CDR1 and CDR2: SGHTA and FQGTGA. This CDR3 contains 13 residues. V was pared by 2 bases and J by 3 bases, with 4 bases between. CDR3 bases: TGTGCCAGCAGCTTACTGTACACCGGGGAGCTGTTTTTT. Its translation is CASSLLYTGELFF. The full variable domain, rest sourced from reference TRBV7-3 and TRBJ2-2, is GAGVSQTPSNKVTEKGKYVELRCDPISGHTALYWYRQSLGQGPEFLIYFQGTGAADDSGLPNDRFFAVRPEGSVSTLKIQRTERGDSAVYLCASSLLYTGELFFGEGSRLTVL.

The gene calls are TRBV15 and TRBJ2-1, with D possibly TRBD2 on 6 matching bases. The V gene lost 2 bases and the J gene lost 4 bases, with 15 bases spanning the gap. CDR1 and CDR2 from the germline V gene are LNHNV and YYDKDF (reference sequence). The CDR3 spans 16 residues. The CDR3 protein is CATSRRAGTSYNEQFF. As DNA, the CDR3 is TGTGCCACCAGCAGAAGGGCGGGGACGTCATACAATGAGCAGTTCTTC.

The V gene is TRBV13, the J gene TRBJ2-2, with D unresolved. CDR1 is PRHDT, CDR2 FYEKMQ, per germline (reference sequence). V was trimmed by 5 bases and J by 6 bases, leaving 13 bases between them. CDR3 size: 14 residues. CDR3 nucleotide sequence: TGTGCCAGCAGCAGGCGGCTCGGGTCCGGGGAGCTGTTTTTT. This gives the protein CASSRRLGSGELFF.

This clone showed up many times. The rearrangement joins TRBV3-1 (or the pseudogene TRBV3-2) to TRBJ1-6; 7 bases align to TRBD1. Trimming took 2 bases from V and 0 from J; bases not matched to a gene: 7. The CDR3 contains 18 residues. Germline V gene data show CDR1 as LGHDT and CDR2 as YNNKEL (reference sequence). The CDR3 sequence: CASSQRTGDSSYNSPLHF. The DNA for the CDR3 is TGTGCCAGCAGCCAAAGGACAGGCGATAGCTCCTATAATTCACCCCTCCACTTT.

This chain connects TRBV4-1 to TRBJ1-1, with D unclear. Germline assignment: CDR1 MGHRA and CDR2 YSYEKL. Trimming shortened V by 3 bases and J by 10 bases, and 18 bases separated the two germline ends. This CDR3 comprises 14 residues. In DNA form, the CDR3 reads TGCGCCAGCAGCCACGTTCGGTCAGACATTGGAGCTTTCTTT. It codes for CASSHVRSDIGAFF.

This clone appeared once. This sequence joins TRBV4-1 and TRBJ1-6; D may be TRBD1 (5 bases). V was trimmed by 8 bases and J by 7 bases, leaving 21 bases between them. Germline V CDR1 and CDR2: MGHRA, YSYEKL. The CDR3 covers 16 residues. Written as DNA, the CDR3 is TGCGCCAGCTCCCCTCTGGCAGGGTCCGGGAATTCACCCCTCCACTTT. It translates to CASSPLAGSGNSPLHF.

As to this clone: The same CDR3 is also encoded by other DNA sequences in this sample. The rearrangement links TRBV30 to TRBJ1-2, with D tentatively TRBD1 (6 bases). The CDR3 is made up of 11 amino acids. Deletions cut 2 bases from V and 8 bases from J, with 9 bases between. The germline V gene encodes CDR1 GTSNPN and CDR2 SVGIG (reference sequence). Written as DNA, the CDR3 is TGTGCCTGGAGTCAAGGGGGAGGCTACACCTTC. It encodes CAWSQGGGYTF.

This sequence joins TRBV18 and TRBJ1-1, with 8 bases lining up with TRBD1. Losses at the gene ends were 0 bases for V and 2 bases for J; bases not matched to a gene: 5. The germline V gene has CDR1 KGHSH and CDR2 LQKENI. The CDR3 runs 16 residues. As DNA, the CDR3 is TGTGCCAGCTCACCACCGAGACAGGGGCTTAACACTGAAGCTTTCTTT. It specifies CASSPPRQGLNTEAFF.

This rearrangement joins TRBV9 to TRBJ2-7, with TRBD1 as a possible D gene (6 bases). Trimming pared 4 bases from V and 4 bases from J, leaving 9 bases between. The germline gives CDR1 SGDLS, CDR2 YYNGEE. The CDR3 runs 12 residues. The DNA for the CDR3 is TGTGCCAGCAGCCGGGGACATTACGAGCAGTACTTC. This codes for CASSRGHYEQYF.

This chain links TRBV5-4 with TRBJ1-2; D is undetermined. In germline, CDR1 is SGHNT, CDR2 YYREEE (reference sequence). The CDR3 runs to 13 residues. Trimming cost V 4 bases and J 4 bases, with 11 bases left between them. CDR3 protein: CASSPRDRYGYTF. The CDR3 DNA follows: TGTGCCAGCAGCCCTCGGGATCGCTATGGCTACACCTTC. Complete variable domain (other parts from reference TRBV5-4 and TRBJ1-2): ETGVTQSPTHLIKTRGQQVTLRCSSQSGHNTVSWYQQALGQGPQFIFQYYREEENGRGNFPPRFSGLQFPNYSSELNVNALELDDSALYLCASSPRDRYGYTFGSGTRLTVV.

The chain couples TRBV5-8 to TRBJ1-4; TRBD1 agrees at 7 bases. This CDR3 is built from 14 residues. Trimming cost V 2 bases and J 8 bases; bases outside gene matches: 6. The germline V gene has CDR1 SGHTS and CDR2 YDEGEE. This chain's CDR3 is CASSFRQGREKLFF. The CDR3 nucleotides are TGTGCCAGCAGCTTCCGACAGGGACGGGAAAAACTGTTTTTT.

The V call is TRBV25-1, the J call TRBJ2-7, with 7 bases lining up with TRBD1. V was clipped by 4 bases and J by 2 bases; unmatched bases: 2. Germline CDR1 reads MGHDK; CDR2 reads SYGVNS. This CDR3 is 13 amino acids long. The CDR3 reads CASSGTGPYEQYF. The CDR3 region has the DNA TGTGCCAGCAGTGGGACAGGTCCCTACGAGCAGTACTTC.

The chain uses TRBV6-1 and TRBJ2-7; D uncertain. Germline V gives CDR1 MNHNS, CDR2 SASEGT. CDR3 length equals 15 residues. Trimming left V 1 base short and J 0 bases short, with 10 bases between. The CDR3 DNA reads as TGTGCCAGCAGTGAAGAGAGCCATTCCTCCTACGAGCAGTACTTC. Its translation is CASSEESHSSYEQYF.

Here the CDR3 DNA reads TGTGCCAGCAGTGAAAGCGATACGCAGTATTTT. Encoded protein: CASSESDTQYF. The chain joins TRBV25-1 to TRBJ2-3; D unclear. The germline V and J ends were trimmed by 2 bases and 6 bases, with 3 bases remaining between them. The germline V gene has CDR1 MGHDK and CDR2 SYGVNS. The CDR3 is 11 amino acids. The complete variable domain, with remaining parts taken from reference TRBV25-1 and TRBJ2-3, reads EADIYQTPRYLVIGTGKKITLECSQTMGHDKMYWYQQDPGMELHLIHYSYGVNSTEKGDLSSESTVSRIRTEHFPLTLESARPSHTSQYLCASSESDTQYFGPGTRLTVL.

The J gene is TRBJ1-5, the V gene TRBV30; D is perhaps TRBD1 (5 bases). Trimming cost V 3 bases and J 1 base, with 13 bases left between them. Per germline, CDR1 GTSNPN and CDR2 SVGIG (reference sequence). The CDR3 is made up of 15 amino acids. The CDR3 sequence: CAWSQPGESNQPQHF. The CDR3 DNA follows: TGTGCCTGGAGCCAACCGGGGGAGAGCAATCAGCCCCAGCATTTT. Full variable domain (rest looked up from reference TRBV30 and TRBJ1-5): SQTIHQWPATLVQPVGSPLSLECTVEGTSNPNLYWYRQAAGRGLQLLFYSVGIGQISSEVPQNLSASRPQDRQFILSSKKLLLSDSGFYLCAWSQPGESNQPQHFGDGTRLSIL.

The chain joins TRBV18 to TRBJ1-3; 10 bases are shared with TRBD1. CDR3 size: 16 residues. Trimming at V came to 2 bases and at J to 3 bases, leaving 4 bases not matched to a gene. The germline CDR1 and CDR2 sequences are KGHSH and LQKENI. The CDR3 is CASSPRQGALGNTIYF. The CDR3, as DNA: TGTGCCAGCTCACCAAGACAGGGGGCTCTTGGAAACACCATATATTTT.

The V call is TRBV4-1, the J call TRBJ1-2; D may be TRBD1 (6 bases). There are 16 residues in the CDR3. Trimming shortened V by 3 bases and J by 8 bases, and 22 bases separated the two germline ends. The germline V gene encodes CDR1 MGHRA and CDR2 YSYEKL. CDR3 DNA: TGCGCCAGCAGCCAGGGGTCTCAGGGGTCACTAGGCGGCTACACCTTC. This codes for CASSQGSQGSLGGYTF.

V gene TRBV5-6 combines with J gene TRBJ2-7; D may be TRBD1 (6 bases). Germline V gene sequence: CDR1 SGHDT, CDR2 YYEEEE. The V gene lost 1 base and the J gene lost 3 bases, with 11 bases spanning the gap. The CDR3 extends over 14 amino acids. CDR3 amino acids: CASSLRGQFYEQYF. The CDR3 DNA reads as TGTGCCAGCAGCTTGCGTGGACAGTTCTACGAGCAGTACTTC.

The gene calls are TRBV29-1 and TRBJ1-1; 7 bases map to TRBD1. V was pared by 5 bases and J by 5 bases, with 8 bases of the junction left unmatched. The CDR3 spans 13 residues. CDR1 and CDR2 (germline): SQVTM, ANQGSEA. The CDR3 DNA reads as TGCAGCGTTTACAGGGGAGGAGGTACTGAAGCTTTCTTT. Its protein is CSVYRGGGTEAFF.

The chain has TRBV5-1 and TRBJ2-3; 14 bases map to TRBD2. CDR3 size: 19 residues. Trimming at V came to 1 base and at J to 0 bases, leaving 7 bases not matched to a gene. Germline CDR1 SGHRS, CDR2 YFSETQ. DNA for the CDR3: TGCGCCAGCAGCTTGCGTGGACTAGCGGGGGGCGATAGCACAGATACGCAGTATTTT. Encoded protein: CASSLRGLAGGDSTDTQYF.

The chain joins TRBV4-1 to TRBJ2-1, with TRBD2 matching over 9 bases. Per the germline V gene, CDR1 is MGHRA and CDR2 is YSYEKL. V gave up 4 bases and J gave up 12 bases; unmatched junction bases: 16. The CDR3 sequence is 16 residues long. The CDR3 sequence is CASSPPGGAGGYGQFF. CDR3 in DNA: TGCGCCAGCAGCCCCCCGGGCGGAGCGGGGGGCTATGGGCAGTTCTTC.

The chain carries TRBV30 and TRBJ1-2; no clear D. The CDR3 is made up of 12 amino acids. The V end was cut by 4 bases, the J end by 2 bases, with 8 bases between. Germline CDR1 is GTSNPN and CDR2 is SVGIG (reference sequence). The CDR3 region has the DNA TGTGCCTGGAATAGGGAGAACTATGGCTACACCTTC. As protein: CAWNRENYGYTF.